Listed below are T cell receptor beta chains from one sample, sequenced in a study of blood T cell repertoires in COVID-19. Profiled with immunoSEQ multiplex PCR; TCRdb holds only in-frame clones, not every one. The repertoire holds roughly 190,000 clones, with more than 75% as singletons. The material sequenced was peripheral blood. Receptors were obtained from a man aged 35 to 55 with active or convalescent COVID-19. The CDR3 runs from the conserved cysteine through the conserved F or W. A D gene is named only where the DNA matches it firmly. Clone size is given for some rows only: seen once, a few or many times, or a class if the clone is expanded.

size,D,length,V,J,CDR3,DNA
NA,NA,12,TRBV23-1,TRBJ1-2,CASIIKQGGYTF,TGCGCCAGCATTATTAAACAGGGTGGCTACACCTTC
NA,TRBD2,17,TRBV7-8,TRBJ2-7,CASSLGASGSIHYEQYF,TGTGCCAGCAGCTTAGGGGCTAGCGGGAGTATCCACTACGAGCAGTACTTC
NA,TRBD1,15,TRBV6-4,TRBJ1-2,CASSVKTGQNYGYTF,TGTGCCAGCAGTGTTAAGACAGGGCAGAACTATGGCTACACCTTC
NA,TRBD1,17,TRBV19,TRBJ1-3,CASSLLQTGIAGNTIYF,TGTGCCAGTAGTTTACTTCAGACAGGGATCGCTGGAAACACCATATATTTT
NA,NA,17,TRBV10-3,TRBJ1-6,CAISESLMSAANSPLHF,TGTGCCATCAGTGAGTCGTTGATGTCCGCAGCGAATTCACCCCTCCACTTT
NA,NA,17,TRBV4-3,TRBJ2-7,CASSRRTATLEPYEQYF,TGCGCCAGCAGCCGAAGGACAGCTACACTAGAACCCTACGAGCAGTACTTC
NA,NA,16,TRBV11-2,TRBJ1-1,CASSLQKPGDGTEAFF,TGTGCCAGCAGCCTCCAAAAGCCAGGGGACGGGACTGAAGCTTTCTTT
few,NA,14,TRBV2,TRBJ1-1,CATQGWQSNTEAFF,TGTGCCACCCAGGGGTGGCAGTCTAACACTGAAGCTTTCTTT
NA,NA,11,TRBV29-1,TRBJ1-2,CSVDGNYGYTF,TGCAGCGTTGACGGGAACTATGGCTACACCTTC
NA,NA,11,TRBV28,TRBJ2-7,CASSLEPAWYF,TGTGCCAGCAGTTTAGAGCCAGCGTGGTACTTC
NA,NA,14,TRBV5-1,TRBJ2-5,CASSPLSWQETQYF,TGCGCCAGCAGCCCTCTTTCTTGGCAGGAGACCCAGTACTTC
NA,NA,13,TRBV7-2,TRBJ1-1,CASSPTANTEAFF,TGTGCCAGCAGCCCGACAGCAAACACTGAAGCTTTCTTT
few,NA,14,TRBV28,TRBJ1-5,CASSLIRGLEPQHF,TGTGCCAGCAGTTTAATAAGGGGTCTAGAGCCCCAGCATTTT
NA,TRBD1,15,TRBV28,TRBJ1-1,CASSSGQGVYTEAFF,TGTGCCAGCAGTTCTGGACAGGGAGTATATACTGAAGCTTTCTTT
NA,NA,15,TRBV2,TRBJ2-2,CASSEDRSNTGELFF,TGTGCCAGCAGTGAAGACAGATCTAACACCGGGGAGCTGTTTTTT
NA,TRBD1,18,TRBV2,TRBJ1-5,CASSEAGQGPYSNQPQHF,TGTGCCAGCAGTGAAGCGGGACAGGGGCCCTATAGCAATCAGCCCCAGCATTTT
few,NA,15,TRBV11-2,TRBJ1-6,CASSSSPEGYSPLHF,TGTGCCAGCAGCTCCTCCCCGGAGGGGTATTCACCCCTCCACTTT
NA,NA,14,TRBV9,TRBJ1-1,CASSVEAANTEAFF,TGTGCCAGCAGCGTAGAGGCGGCGAACACTGAAGCTTTCTTT
NA,NA,13,TRBV7-9,TRBJ1-5,CASSPDGGQPQHF,TGTGCCAGCAGCCCTGATGGAGGCCAGCCCCAGCATTTT
once,NA,15,TRBV11-3,TRBJ2-1,CASSLGGEPYNEQFF,TGTGCCAGCAGCTTAGGGGGGGAACCCTACAATGAGCAGTTCTTC
NA,TRBD2,16,TRBV29-1,TRBJ2-5,CSVERAGAGGQETQYF,TGCAGCGTTGAACGGGCTGGGGCGGGGGGACAAGAGACCCAGTACTTC
NA,TRBD1,14,TRBV2,TRBJ2-1,CAGRLTGDYNEQFF,TGTGCCGGACGATTGACAGGGGACTACAATGAGCAGTTCTTC
NA,NA,18,TRBV18,TRBJ2-1,CASSRLIGSTDSYNEQFF,TGTGCCAGCTCTCGTCTCATTGGATCCACAGATTCCTACAATGAGCAGTTCTTC
NA,NA,15,TRBV5-5,TRBJ2-7,CASSFRLLPSYEQYF,TGTGCCAGCAGCTTTCGACTACTCCCCTCCTACGAGCAGTACTTC
NA,NA,13,TRBV19,TRBJ1-4,CASSRNNIEKLFF,TGTGCCAGTAGCCGAAACAATATTGAAAAACTGTTTTTT
NA,TRBD1,16,TRBV6-6,TRBJ1-4,CASSFPSGTGSEKLFF,TGTGCCAGCAGTTTTCCCTCCGGGACAGGGAGCGAAAAACTGTTTTTT
NA,TRBD1,13,TRBV18,TRBJ1-2,CASSPTGGDGYTF,TGTGCCAGCTCACCAACAGGGGGCGATGGCTACACCTTC
few,NA,17,TRBV21-1,TRBJ1-5,CASRVLRGGESNQPQHF,TGTGCCAGCAGGGTACTGCGGGGCGGAGAGAGCAATCAGCCCCAGCATTTT
NA,TRBD2,19,TRBV2,TRBJ2-2,CASRDDSSGPGWGTGELFF,TGTGCCAGCAGGGACGACTCTAGCGGCCCTGGATGGGGAACCGGGGAGCTGTTTTTT
NA,TRBD2,15,TRBV15,TRBJ2-3,CATSIGGGPSDTQYF,TGTGCCACCAGCATCGGGGGAGGGCCGTCTGATACGCAGTATTTT
NA,NA,11,TRBV28,TRBJ2-3,CASSYQDTQYF,TGTGCCAGCAGTTATCAGGATACGCAGTATTTT
NA,TRBD2,16,TRBV11-3,TRBJ2-7,CASSLVVAGGDYEQYF,TGTGCCAGCAGCTTAGTAGTTGCGGGAGGGGACTACGAGCAGTACTTC
NA,NA,15,TRBV30,TRBJ1-6,CAWVTGDRRSSPLHF,TGTGCCTGGGTGACTGGAGACAGGAGGTCGTCACCCCTCCACTTT
NA,NA,15,TRBV29-1,TRBJ2-2,CSVPAEDSYTGELFF,TGCAGCGTGCCTGCGGAGGACAGTTACACCGGGGAGCTGTTTTTT
NA,NA,15,TRBV2,TRBJ1-1,CASSEGATMNTEAFF,TGTGCCAGCAGTGAAGGGGCCACCATGAACACTGAAGCTTTCTTT
NA,NA,18,TRBV6-2/TRBV6-3,TRBJ2-3,CASSALPSGTSLTDTQYF,TGTGCCAGCAGTGCTCTACCTTCCGGGACAAGTCTCACAGATACGCAGTATTTT
many,TRBD1,15,TRBV28,TRBJ2-7,CASSLPGQGSREQYF,TGTGCCAGCAGTCTACCGGGACAGGGTTCACGGGAGCAGTACTTC
NA,NA,16,TRBV15,TRBJ1-5,CATSRDQGGLNQPQHF,TGTGCCACCAGCAGAGATCAAGGCGGGCTTAATCAGCCCCAGCATTTT
NA,TRBD1,17,TRBV12-5,TRBJ2-6,CASGARDRVSGANVLTF,TGTGCTAGTGGTGCCCGGGACAGGGTATCTGGGGCCAACGTCCTGACTTTC
once,NA,15,TRBV27,TRBJ1-6,CASSLGQVNNSPLHF,TGTGCCAGCAGTTTGGGGCAGGTTAATAATTCACCCCTCCACTTT
NA,NA,15,TRBV19,TRBJ1-1,CASSINLGLGTEAFF,TGTGCCAGTAGTATTAACCTGGGGCTGGGGACTGAAGCTTTCTTT
NA,TRBD1,15,TRBV5-1,TRBJ1-1,CASSLEGQGNTEAFF,TGCGCCAGCAGCTTGGAGGGACAGGGGAACACTGAAGCTTTCTTT
NA,NA,15,TRBV7-8,TRBJ1-2,CASSLALPPQIGYTF,TGTGCCAGCAGCTTAGCGCTGCCACCTCAGATTGGCTACACCTTC
NA,TRBD1,14,TRBV10-3,TRBJ2-3,CAISDPDRGDTQYF,TGTGCCATCAGTGATCCGGACAGGGGCGATACGCAGTATTTT
NA,NA,14,TRBV5-1,TRBJ1-1,CASSLTGSAPEAFF,TGCGCCAGCAGCTTAACTGGTTCTGCCCCTGAAGCTTTCTTT
NA,NA,14,TRBV28,TRBJ1-1,CAIQDRSVVTEAFF,TGTGCCATCCAAGACAGGTCCGTGGTCACTGAAGCTTTCTTT
NA,NA,15,TRBV4-3,TRBJ1-1,CASSQALQANTEAFF,TGCGCCAGCAGCCAAGCTTTGCAGGCCAACACTGAAGCTTTCTTT
many,NA,14,TRBV11-3,TRBJ2-7,CASSIEADYYEQYF,TGTGCCAGCAGCATCGAGGCAGACTACTACGAGCAGTACTTC
once,NA,15,TRBV30,TRBJ1-5,CAWSQSGRAWGPQHF,TGTGCCTGGAGTCAGTCAGGCAGGGCATGGGGGCCCCAGCATTTT
few,TRBD2,14,TRBV15,TRBJ2-1,CATSRAGGYNEQFF,TGTGCCACCAGCAGAGCGGGGGGGTACAATGAGCAGTTCTTC
NA,NA,11,TRBV30,TRBJ1-1,CAWAGHTEAFF,TGTGCCTGGGCAGGGCACACTGAAGCTTTCTTT
once,NA,14,TRBV18,TRBJ1-2,CASSPPSDSYGYTF,TGTGCCAGCTCACCACCGTCGGACAGCTATGGCTACACCTTC